Listed here is a single T cell receptor (beta chain). This clonotype came up many times. The clone's antigen remains unknown. No per-base quality is available; no much larger clone lies one base away. Sequencer: Illumina NovaSeq 6000. TCRalpha and TCRbeta cDNA libraries were built by 5'RACE with constant-segment primers, adding sample barcodes and unique molecular identifiers. Trizol reagent was used to extract RNA from every sample. Library amplification was performed in two PCR steps, and a second sample barcode and Illumina TruSeq adapters were introduced in the second step. Sequencing of libraries was performed on an Illumina NovaSeq with 2 x 150 bp paired-end reads. On the authors' methods: Reads were demultiplexed and collapsed into UMI-guided consensus sequences with migec v1.2.7. Using mixcr v2.1.11, UMI consensuses were aligned to TRA and TRB V and J templates and then assembled into clonotypes. Expanded or contracted clonotypes were those called significant by both edgeR and NoisET, with noise models trained on biological replicates. For edgeR calls, the cutoffs were a false discovery rate-adjusted p below 0.01 and a log2 fold-change threshold of 1. As an exploratory analysis of dynamics, max-normalized trajectories of the 1000 most abundant clonotypes were examined by PCA with hierarchical clustering. Separately sequenced CD4+ and CD8+ repertoires were used to assign the CD4 or CD8 phenotype of responding clones. Through fastp at Q25 and MiXCR, TCRdb rebuilt clones from the public reads, retaining in-frame beta chains. For every CDR3 protein sequence, its rows merge into one entry that carries the most common genes and DNA. TCRdb's processing, not the authors', yielded these V and J calls. This sample gives approximately 250,000 distinct CDR3 sequences in total; 16% of them show up just once. The ten largest make up around a fifth of the sample.

The cysteine opens and the phenylalanine closes a CDR3 of 18 amino acids. Left in the record is the CDR3 DNA by itself, 54 bases read in frame from the first base. From the germline V gene, CDR1 is LGHNA and CDR2 is YSLEER. The germline V end is reduced by 0 bases and the J end by 5 bases; junction bases left unmatched: 11. These data come from a study of T-cell memory formation after mild COVID-19 (dated by TCRdb to the early 2020s). General notes on the study: Most TCR sequence clusters were specific to one of the two donors. The cohort comprised two young, previously healthy adult volunteers, one female and one male. In two donors, T-cell clones that expanded and contracted after mild COVID-19 were followed by sequencing TCRalpha and TCRbeta repertoires longitudinally.

Ficoll-Paque density gradient centrifugation was used to isolate PBMCs. What the study reported, not specific to this receptor: Clones that contracted from day 15 to 85 showed balanced CD4/CD8 phenotypes, whereas a second wave of clones that expanded from day 15 to 37 leaned towards CD4+. Some responding clones were detected in pre-infection memory, which suggested that pre-existing cross-reactive memory T cells had joined the SARS-CoV-2 response. Only two mild cases were covered by the study, and larger cohorts that include severe cases with pre-infection samples were considered necessary. Contracting CD4+ clones were found mainly in CM and EM memory subsets, while CD8+ clones were enriched in EMRA. Whether the second-wave clones peaking on day 37 were SARS-CoV-2 specific was not confirmed.

The sample taken for sequencing was PBMCs or a T cell subset sorted from them (not recorded which). This sequence originates from a young man who had mild COVID-19 (a few samples of this study predate the infection). The sample titles of this study are shuffled in the database, so cell type and time point are left out; the donor was told from shared clones. The chain employs TRBV4-3 and TRBJ2-2, and 8 bases in between align with TRBD2. CDR3 reads: CASSQDTPGGPYTGELFF. The nucleotide sequence is TGCGCCAGCAGCCAAGATACCCCGGGGGGGCCATATACCGGGGAGCTGTTTTTT.